The clone carrying this TCR beta chain was counted a single time. The antigen is unknown. The germline V gene has CDR1 MDHEN and CDR2 SYDVKM. V trimming: 3 bases; J trimming: 3 bases; junction bases outside the gene matches: 7. The CDR3 loop spans 15 amino acids. Clones were read by immunoSEQ multiplex PCR, and TCRdb kept only the in-frame ones, dropping some. The table has some 64,000 clones, 92% seen once; the top ten hold about a quarter. The data originate from a study of OX40 agonist ivuxolimab in advanced cancers. Study conclusions and caveats: Which antigen the expanded peripheral T cells recognized is unknown. Clones of CD4+ and CD8+ blood T cells grew by week 6 at doses of 0.1 to 3.0 mg/kg.

The chain recombines TRBV28 with TRBJ1-2; 7 bases fit TRBD1. This specimen consisted of CD4+ or CD8+ T cells sorted from blood, obtained in a trial of the OX40 agonist ivuxolimab. The source of this sequence is an adult with an advanced solid tumor such as melanoma, head and neck, liver or kidney cancer. CDR3 sequence: CASSFRQGTYYGYTF. In DNA, the CDR3 is TGTGCCAGCAGTTTTAGACAGGGAACTTACTATGGCTACACCTTC.